What follows are 30 T cell receptor beta chains derived from one specimen sequenced in a study of a mutant IDH1 vaccine in newly diagnosed glioma. Their antigen targets remain unknown. Time point reported: week 5, during vaccination. One vaccine dose held 300 ug of mutant IDH1 20-mer peptide and came with topical imiquimod. Generated by immunoSEQ multiplex PCR, the TCRdb table keeps only in-frame clones and is missing some. The sample shows roughly 25,000 clones, 77% of them seen only once. The input for sequencing was PBMCs, taken from a glioma patient whose treatment included an IDH1 peptide vaccine. The receptors originated from a man aged 40-55 years with glioma.

The chain links TRBV6-4 to TRBJ2-2, with TRBD2 identical over 7 bases. J was trimmed by 1 base and V by 0 bases; bases with no gene match: 8. There are 18 residues in the CDR3. Germline V lookup: CDR1 MRHNA, CDR2 SNTAGT. The CDR3 DNA reads TGTGCCAGCAGTGACTCGGCTAGCGGAACCCTGAACACCGGGGAGCTGTTTTTT. Amino acid sequence: CASSDSASGTLNTGELFF.

This chain uses TRBV11-2 with TRBJ2-7; D could derive from TRBD1 or TRBD2 (5 bases each). CDR3 length: 17 amino acids. From germline, CDR1 is SGHAT and CDR2 FQNNGV. Trimming removed 5 bases at V and 3 bases at J, with 23 bases between. The CDR3 DNA reads TGTGCCAGCAGCCCTCAAGCAGGGTATTGGGACCGCTACGAGCAGTACTTC. This gives the protein CASSPQAGYWDRYEQYF. The variable domain in full, completed from reference TRBV11-2 and TRBJ2-7, reads EAGVAQSPRYKIIEKRQSVAFWCNPISGHATLYWYQQILGQGPKLLIQFQNNGVVDDSQLPKDRFSAERLKGVDSTLKIQPAKLEDSAVYLCASSPQAGYWDRYEQYFGPGTRLTVT.

This clone is categorized as medium-sized. Other DNA sequences from this sample encode an identical CDR3 as well. V is TRBV25-1 and J is TRBJ1-2; unclear D gene. CDR1 is MGHDK, CDR2 SYGVNS, per germline. The CDR3 is 12 residues long. V was trimmed by 1 base and J by 4 bases, leaving 4 bases between them. CDR3 amino acids: CASSESPYGYTF. The CDR3 region has the DNA TGTGCCAGCAGTGAATCCCCCTATGGCTACACCTTC.

V usage is TRBV19 and J usage is TRBJ1-5; the D is unclear. The length of the CDR3 is 15 residues. Germline assignment: CDR1 LNHDA and CDR2 SQIVND (reference sequence). The germline V and J ends were trimmed by 3 bases and 9 bases, with 18 bases remaining between them. The CDR3 nucleotides read TGTGCCAGTAGTATGGGCCTCGGGGTCGGCGGGCCCCAGCATTTT. It encodes CASSMGLGVGGPQHF.

As DNA, the CDR3 is TGTGCCAGCAGTTTTAAGCCGCAGGGATGGCTCAACATTCAGTACTTC. Translated, it gives CASSFKPQGWLNIQYF. The gene calls are TRBV27 and TRBJ2-4, with D possibly matching TRBD1 (5 bases). CDR3 size: 16 residues. V was cut by 3 bases and J by 7 bases, with 19 bases left in between. Germline CDR1 reads MNHEY; CDR2 reads SMNVEV (reference sequence).

The rearrangement links TRBV7-8 to TRBJ1-2; D is perhaps TRBD1 (6 bases). The V end was cut by 5 bases, the J end by 2 bases, with 12 bases between. CDR3 length equals 14 residues. CDR1 SGHVS and CDR2 FQNEAQ come from the germline V gene. The CDR3 nucleotides are TGTGCCAGCAGCCTCCGGGACAAGAACTATGGCTACACCTTC. Protein: CASSLRDKNYGYTF.

This clone has only one observation. The chain employs TRBV29-1 and TRBJ2-3, with 10 bases identical to TRBD1. Trimming at V came to 7 bases and at J to 5 bases, leaving 9 bases not matched to a gene. The CDR3 has 14 residues. CDR1 is SQVTM, CDR2 ANQGSEA, per germline. CDR3 residues: CSATVTGGRDTQYF. Written as DNA, the CDR3 is TGCAGCGCTACCGTGACAGGGGGCAGAGATACGCAGTATTTT.

The rearrangement joins TRBV4-2 to TRBJ2-3; 13 nucleotides agree with TRBD2. Unmatched junction bases numbered 4, after V lost 7 bases and J lost 6 bases. There are 14 residues in the CDR3. Germline V CDR1 and CDR2: LGHNA, YNFKEQ. The CDR3 region is CASKLAGGGDTQYF. The CDR3 DNA sequence: TGTGCCAGCAAACTAGCGGGAGGGGGGGATACGCAGTATTTT.

J is TRBJ1-5 and V is TRBV19, with no clear D. Germline V gives CDR1 LNHDA, CDR2 SQIVND (reference sequence). With 7 bases removed from V and 6 bases from J, the gap between germline ends came to 16 bases. The length of the CDR3 is 14 residues. The CDR3 spells CASTPKGGLQPQHF. The CDR3 DNA is TGTGCCAGTACCCCGAAGGGAGGGCTTCAGCCCCAGCATTTT. The whole variable domain, remainder taken from reference TRBV19 and TRBJ1-5, is DGGITQSPKYLFRKEGQNVTLSCEQNLNHDAMYWYRQDPGQGLRLIYYSQIVNDFQKGDIAEGYSVSREKKESFPLTVTSAQKNPTAFYLCASTPKGGLQPQHFGDGTRLSIL.

In this sample, this clone turned up a few times. The chain has TRBV19 and TRBJ1-2; TRBD1 is a possible D gene (5 bases). V gave up 3 bases and J gave up 8 bases, with 16 bases separating them. The germline V gene encodes CDR1 LNHDA and CDR2 SQIVND (reference sequence). CDR3 length: 14 residues. CDR3 nucleotide sequence: TGTGCCAGTAGTATGGTAGGGGCGACGCAGGGCTACACCTTC. Translating gives CASSMVGATQGYTF.

The chain is built from TRBV29-1 and TRBJ2-5, with 11 positions matching TRBD2. In germline, CDR1 is SQVTM, CDR2 ANQGSEA. The CDR3 sequence is 13 residues long. V dropped 7 bases and J dropped 5; count of bases not matched to a gene: 6. CDR3 nucleotide sequence: TGCAGCGGTATAGCGGGAGGGGGGGAGACCCAGTACTTC. Its protein is CSGIAGGGETQYF.

This sequence joins TRBV2 and TRBJ2-5; TRBD1 agrees at 7 bases. CDR3 length: 13 residues. The germline gives CDR1 SNHLY, CDR2 FYNNEI. V lost 4 bases to trimming and J lost 5 bases; unmatched junction nucleotides: 4. CDR3 in DNA: TGTGCCAGCAGTGTAACCAGGGGGGAGACCCAGTACTTC. Its protein product is CASSVTRGETQYF. The full variable domain, in which reference TRBV2 and TRBJ2-5 provide the parts outside the CDR3, is EPEVTQTPSHQVTQMGQEVILRCVPISNHLYFYWYRQILGQKVEFLVSFYNNEISEKSEIFDDQFSVERPDGSNFTLKIRSTKLEDSAMYFCASSVTRGETQYFGPGTRLLVL.

This sequence joins TRBV29-1 and TRBJ2-1; 8 positions match TRBD2. The V gene's germline CDR1 is SQVTM and CDR2 ANQGSEA. Germline trimming cut 7 bases from V and 10 bases from J; bases unmatched to any gene: 6. The CDR3 totals 11 residues. The CDR3 DNA follows: TGCAGCGGCGGCGGGGGGCGGGAGCAGTTCTTC. As protein: CSGGGGREQFF.

Written as DNA, the CDR3 is TGTGCCAGCAGTGCGCGGGATTATGAGCAGTTCTTC. Translating gives CASSARDYEQFF. This chain joins TRBV2 and TRBJ2-1; tentative D call: TRBD2 (6 bases). Germline CDR1 is SNHLY and CDR2 is FYNNEI. This CDR3 is 12 amino acids long. Trimming removed 4 bases from V and 8 bases from J, with 9 bases in between.

The V and J genes are TRBV6-6 and TRBJ2-7; 9 nucleotides match TRBD1. The V and J ends lost 6 bases and 3 bases, in that order; junction bases with no gene match: 9. The CDR3 totals 15 residues. The V gene's germline CDR1 is MNHNY and CDR2 SVGAGI (reference sequence). The CDR3 nucleotides read TGTGCCAGCAGAGAGTCGACAGGGGGTCACTACGAGCAGTACGTC. This codes for CASRESTGGHYEQYV.

The V and J genes are TRBV15 and TRBJ2-1; TRBD1 matches 10 bases. The germline V gene has CDR1 LNHNV and CDR2 YYDKDF (reference sequence). V lost 3 bases, J lost 8 bases, and 7 bases stayed unmatched. The CDR3 consists of 15 residues. The CDR3 region is CATSRDRGKLDEQFF. In nucleotides, the CDR3 is TGTGCCACCAGCAGGGACAGGGGGAAATTGGATGAGCAGTTCTTC.

V and J are TRBV5-1 and TRBJ2-2; 7 positions match TRBD1. This CDR3 is built from 15 residues. V was pared by 7 bases and J by 0 bases, with 6 bases of the junction left unmatched. The germline V gene has CDR1 SGHRS and CDR2 YFSETQ. This CDR3 reads CASDRGQTNTGELFF. Here the CDR3 DNA reads TGCGCCAGCGACCGGGGACAGACGAACACCGGGGAGCTGTTTTTT.

This chain connects TRBV18 to TRBJ2-7, with 8 bases lining up with TRBD1. The germline V gene encodes CDR1 KGHSH and CDR2 LQKENI. V was pared by 3 bases and J by 7 bases, with 8 bases of the junction left unmatched. The CDR3 length is 14 residues. Written as DNA, the CDR3 is TGTGCCAGCTCACCGCGACAGGGGACGGGGGAGCAGTACTTC. The encoded protein is CASSPRQGTGEQYF.

This chain uses TRBV6-1 with TRBJ2-1; the D is unclear. CDR3 size: 14 residues. The germline CDR1 and CDR2 sequences are MNHNS and SASEGT. Trimming left V 3 bases short and J 8 bases short, with 14 bases between. CDR3 residues: CASSEDGLIDEQFF. The CDR3 DNA reads TGTGCCAGCAGTGAGGATGGATTGATCGATGAGCAGTTCTTC.

The V gene is TRBV28, the J gene TRBJ2-2, with D hard to call. The CDR3 is 15 residues long. Trimming stripped 3 bases from V and 0 bases from J, with 8 bases between. The germline V gene has CDR1 MDHEN and CDR2 SYDVKM. This CDR3 reads CASSFDTANTGELFF. CDR3 nucleotides: TGTGCCAGCAGTTTCGACACCGCGAACACCGGGGAGCTGTTTTTT.

The rearrangement uses TRBV6-5 and TRBJ1-5, with 10 bases lining up with TRBD1. The V segment lost 8 bases and the J segment 3 bases; nucleotides outside the gene matches: 4. CDR3 size: 14 residues. CDR1 and CDR2 (germline): MNHEY, SVGAGI. CDR3 sequence: CASWGQGNNQPQHF. CDR3 coding DNA: TGTGCCAGCTGGGGACAGGGGAACAATCAGCCCCAGCATTTT.

The chain combines TRBV21-1 with TRBJ2-7; the table assigns TRBD2, which was not confirmed against the DNA. TRBV21-1 is termed a pseudogene. The CDR3 covers 16 residues. CDR3 in amino acids: CASSKGLAGGSYEQYV. The CDR3 DNA is TGTGCCAGCAGCAAAGGACTAGCGGGAGGCTCCTACGAGCAGTACGTC.

V gene TRBV9 combines with J gene TRBJ1-1, with TRBD1 as a possible D gene (6 bases). The CDR3 is made up of 14 amino acids. Germline lookup yields CDR1 SGDLS and CDR2 YYNGEE. The germline V and J ends were trimmed by 4 bases and 4 bases, with 14 bases remaining between them. The CDR3 DNA sequence: TGTGCCAGCAGCCCGCAGGGGAGGGGCACTGAAGCTTTCTTT. Amino acids: CASSPQGRGTEAFF. Drawing the rest from reference TRBV9 and TRBJ1-1, the complete variable domain is DSGVTQTPKHLITATGQRVTLRCSPRSGDLSVYWYQQSLDQGLQFLIQYYNGEERAKGNILERFSAQQFPDLHSELNLSSLELGDSALYFCASSPQGRGTEAFFGQGTRLTVV.

J is TRBJ2-5 and V is TRBV11-3; TRBD2 is a possible D gene (6 bases). This CDR3 spans 14 amino acids. V dropped 3 bases and J dropped 3 bases, with 11 bases sitting between them. Germline loops: CDR1 SGHNT, CDR2 YENEEA. DNA for the CDR3: TGTGCCAGCAGCTTGGGACTGGGGAAAGAGACCCAGTACTTC. Amino acid sequence: CASSLGLGKETQYF.

The V call is TRBV5-3, the J call TRBJ2-5; D is ambiguous. TRBV5-3 is an ORF for which the function is uncertain. The CDR3 spans 13 residues. With 8 bases removed from V and 4 bases from J, the gap between germline ends came to 15 bases. CDR3 loop: CASSLAGSETQYF. CDR3 bases: TGTGCCAGCAGCCTTGCCGGTTCAGAGACCCAGTACTTC.

V and J are TRBV5-6 and TRBJ2-7; D is ambiguous. V was shortened by 4 bases and J by 2 bases, with 16 bases between the two germline ends. Germline V gives CDR1 SGHDT, CDR2 YYEEEE. This CDR3 spans 15 amino acids. The CDR3 spells CASSGLAASTYEQYF. As DNA, the CDR3 is TGTGCCAGCAGCGGCCTGGCTGCAAGTACCTACGAGCAGTACTTC.

The chain employs TRBV10-2 and TRBJ2-7; 12 nucleotides line up with TRBD2. Germline CDR1 is WSHSY and CDR2 is SAAADI. This CDR3 is built from 14 residues. The V segment lost 7 bases and the J segment 5 bases; nucleotides outside the gene matches: 6. The CDR3, as DNA: TGCGCCAGCACCCCTAGCGGGAGGGCGGACGAGCAGTACTTC. It translates to CASTPSGRADEQYF.

The V call is TRBV11-3, the J call TRBJ2-2; D unclear. Between the trimmed V and J ends, which lost 3 bases and 2 bases, there was a span of 16 bases. Germline CDR1 reads SGHNT; CDR2 reads YENEEA. This CDR3 region has 17 residues. The CDR3 DNA is TGTGCCAGCAGCTTCGTATCGGTCGGCACCAACACCGGGGAGCTGTTTTTT. Its protein is CASSFVSVGTNTGELFF.

This rearrangement joins TRBV5-6 to TRBJ1-2; D remains ambiguous. Trimming took off 2 bases at V and 6 bases at J, with 14 bases between the two ends. The CDR3 loop spans 14 amino acids. Germline V CDR1 and CDR2: SGHDT, YYEEEE. The CDR3 DNA reads TGTGCCAGCAGCTTACTGGGAGGGATGGATGGCTACACCTTC. Encoded protein: CASSLLGGMDGYTF.

The V gene is TRBV11-3, the J gene TRBJ2-1, with 13 bases fitting TRBD2. The CDR3 length is 14 residues. V shed 4 bases and J 9 bases; nucleotides not matched to a gene: 3. Per the germline V gene, CDR1 is SGHNT and CDR2 is YENEEA. The CDR3 region is CASSSGLAGREQFF. The CDR3 DNA reads as TGTGCCAGCAGCTCGGGACTAGCGGGACGTGAGCAGTTCTTC.